The following is a T cell receptor (beta chain) sequence with its context. This clonotype was observed many times. Its antigen specificity is not known. Within one base of it there is no much larger clone, and no base qualities were kept. Its CDR3 holds 15 amino acids, cysteine through phenylalanine. Just CDR3 DNA is preserved here, 45 bases in frame from base 1. This sample was included in a study of T-cell reconstitution after alpha-beta-depleted transplantation in children (dated by TCRdb to 2016 to 2017). Background on the whole study: The study quantitatively tracked T-cell immune reconstitution after TCRalphabeta/CD19-depleted allogeneic hematopoietic cell transplantation in children using TCR repertoire profiling.

Broad study findings and their caveats: In some patients, the high TCRbeta diversity seen at day 60 was put down to recipient T cells and intrathymic progenitors that had survived conditioning. About two months after transplant, the apparently early recovery of alphabetaT-cell counts reportedly depended on just several hundred clones that had expanded rapidly and came from non-depleted graft cells. Over the following months the frequencies of hyperexpanded clones went down, and after one year T-cell counts and TCRbeta diversity were mostly credited to newly produced T cells.

The library was obtained by PCR. The instrument given in TCRdb is Illumina HiSeq 2500. TCR libraries were prepared with molecular barcoding, using unique molecular identifiers to normalize TCRbeta repertoire quantification. TCRdb took the public reads, trimmed them with fastp at Q25, ran MiXCR for clone calling and kept in-frame beta chains. Rows merge per CDR3 protein into single entries with the most common DNA and genes. The table for this sample lists around 200,000 distinct CDR3 sequences; roughly 10% of them were counted only once. 28% of the sample is taken by the ten largest. This sample's treatment or condition label indicates: allogeneic hematopoietic cell transplantation with graft depleted of TCRalphabeta T cells and CD19 B cells. The children who served as transplant recipients had been given grafts of TCRalphabeta/CD19-depleted allogeneic hematopoietic cells.

The receptor was derived from a child younger than two with acute myeloid leukemia, due to receive a stem cell transplant. The sequenced sample was PBMCs, obtained before TCRalphabeta/CD19-depleted stem cell transplant. The rearrangement joined TRBV21-1 to TRBJ1-5. TRBV21-1 represents a pseudogene. The sequenced DNA: TGTGCCAGCAGCTTCCGACCGAATAGCAATCAGCCCCAGCATTTT. Its protein is CASSFRPNSNQPQHF.